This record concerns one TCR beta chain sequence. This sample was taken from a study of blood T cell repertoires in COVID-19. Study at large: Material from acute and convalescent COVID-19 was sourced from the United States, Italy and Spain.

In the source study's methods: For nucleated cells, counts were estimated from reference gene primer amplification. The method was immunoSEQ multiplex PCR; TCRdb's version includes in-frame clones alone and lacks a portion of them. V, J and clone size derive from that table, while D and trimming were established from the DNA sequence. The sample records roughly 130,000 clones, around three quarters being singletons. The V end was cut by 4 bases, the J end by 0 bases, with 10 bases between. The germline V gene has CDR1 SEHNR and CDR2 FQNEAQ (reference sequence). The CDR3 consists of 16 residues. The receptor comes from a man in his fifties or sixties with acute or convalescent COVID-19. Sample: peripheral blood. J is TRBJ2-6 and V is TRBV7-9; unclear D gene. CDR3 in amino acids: CASSSRGLSGANVLTF. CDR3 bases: TGTGCCAGCAGCTCTAGAGGCCTCTCTGGGGCCAACGTCCTGACTTTC.